This T cell receptor (beta chain) is drawn from a study of beta chain features in type 1 diabetes. This clone was seen a few times. Investigators reverse transcribed all isolated RNA, so they sequenced expressed TCRB transcripts. Assay: immunoSEQ multiplex PCR; the TCRdb copy retains only in-frame clones and omits some. The data show 300,000 to 450,000 clones, roughly 13% seen once. Trimming at V came to 5 bases and at J to 8 bases, leaving 9 bases not matched to a gene. This CDR3 spans 14 amino acids. Germline loops: CDR1 SGHTA, CDR2 FQGNSA. The sequenced material came from naive CD4+ T cells from blood. The chain joins TRBV7-2 to TRBJ1-3; TRBD1 aligns across 7 bases. The sequence was collected from a man younger than 30 in good health. CDR3: CASSPDRVRDTIYF. As DNA, the CDR3 is TGTGCCAGCAGCCCCGACAGGGTACGGGACACCATATATTTT.